Listed below are T cell receptor beta chains from one sample, sequenced in a study of Graves' ophthalmopathy and Graves' hyperthyroidism. TCRdb processed the multiplex PCR reads anew with MiXCR; each CDR3 protein has one entry. In the table there are about 1.1 million distinct CDR3 sequences, about 35% of which are singletons. The sample consisted of peripheral blood or thyroid tissue (not recorded which). The receptors originated from an adult man with Graves' hyperthyroidism. Each CDR3 is given with its conserved first and last residue. The order of the fields is J gene, V gene, D gene, clone size, CDR3 DNA, CDR3 protein. A D gene is named only where the DNA matches it firmly. Size tells how often a clone was seen (once, few, many) or the class of an expanded clone, and some rows leave it out.

J gene: TRBJ2-7; V gene: TRBV7-8; D gene: TRBD2; clone size: NA; CDR3 DNA: TGTGCCAGCAGCTTGGGCCACCCGGGACTAGCGTTATACGAGCGGTACTTC; CDR3 protein: CASSLGHPGLALYERYF
J gene: TRBJ2-1; V gene: TRBV15; D gene: TRBD2; clone size: NA; CDR3 DNA: TGTGCCACCGCCAGAGCCCCCACTAGCGGGAGTCGTAATGAGCAGTTCTTC; CDR3 protein: CATARAPTSGSRNEQFF
J gene: TRBJ2-7; V gene: TRBV11-2; D gene: TRBD1; clone size: many; CDR3 DNA: TGTGCCAGCAGCTTGTCCGGGACAGGCACCTACGAGCAGTACTTC; CDR3 protein: CASSLSGTGTYEQYF
J gene: TRBJ1-2; V gene: TRBV10-2; D gene: TRBD1; clone size: NA; CDR3 DNA: TGCGCCAGCAGTGAGCCGGACAGGAGGGGGAACTATAGCTACACCTTC; CDR3 protein: CASSEPDRRGNYSYTF
J gene: TRBJ1-2; V gene: TRBV7-9; D gene: NA; clone size: once; CDR3 DNA: TGTGCCAGCAGCTCCTCGCAAGAGAACTATGGCTACACCTTC; CDR3 protein: CASSSSQENYGYTF
J gene: TRBJ2-2; V gene: TRBV5-1; D gene: NA; clone size: many; CDR3 DNA: TGCGCCAGCAGCTTGGTGGGGATGAACACCGGGGAGCTGTTTTTT; CDR3 protein: CASSLVGMNTGELFF
J gene: TRBJ2-2; V gene: TRBV10-3; D gene: NA; clone size: NA; CDR3 DNA: TGTGCCATCAGTTACGTACAGGGATACGACACCGGGGAGCTGTTTTTT; CDR3 protein: CAISYVQGYDTGELFF
J gene: TRBJ1-6; V gene: TRBV5-6; D gene: NA; clone size: many; CDR3 DNA: TGTGCCAGCAGCTTTAGGGGTTCGGATTCACCCCTCCACTTT; CDR3 protein: CASSFRGSDSPLHF
J gene: TRBJ2-5; V gene: TRBV5-1; D gene: NA; clone size: few; CDR3 DNA: TGCGCCAGCTGCTTCGTGTGGGGGGAGACCCAGTACTTC; CDR3 protein: CASCFVWGETQYF
J gene: TRBJ2-5; V gene: TRBV7-9; D gene: NA; clone size: many; CDR3 DNA: TGTGCCAGCAGCCCCCAGCCTTTAGAGACCCAGTACTTC; CDR3 protein: CASSPQPLETQYF
J gene: TRBJ2-5; V gene: TRBV7-9; D gene: TRBD1; clone size: many; CDR3 DNA: TGTGCCAGCAGGCGGACAGGGGGCCGGTACCAAGAGACCCAGTACTTC; CDR3 protein: CASRRTGGRYQETQYF
J gene: TRBJ2-7; V gene: TRBV20-1; D gene: NA; clone size: many; CDR3 DNA: TGCAGTGCCCAGGGAACCTACGAGCAGTACTTC; CDR3 protein: CSAQGTYEQYF
J gene: TRBJ2-7; V gene: TRBV7-8; D gene: TRBD2; clone size: NA; CDR3 DNA: TGTGCCAGCAGCTTCTCTAGCGGGACTAGGGGCGAGCAGTACTTC; CDR3 protein: CASSFSSGTRGEQYF
J gene: TRBJ2-7; V gene: TRBV28; D gene: NA; clone size: NA; CDR3 DNA: TGTGCCAGCAGTTGGAGGGACGGAGCCTACGAGCAGTACTTC; CDR3 protein: CASSWRDGAYEQYF
J gene: TRBJ1-1; V gene: TRBV29-1; D gene: NA; clone size: NA; CDR3 DNA: TGCAGCGACTTTGGGCCGGATGTTGAACTGAAGCTAAACACTGAAGCTTTCTTT; CDR3 protein: CSDFGPDVELKLNTEAFF